This T cell receptor (beta chain) derives from a study of T cell responses to AZD1222 COVID-19 vaccine. Study at large: Timing groups of about 4 and about 12 weeks for second doses were pooled.

V lost 7 bases to trimming and J lost 0 bases, with 13 bases between them. Germline-derived CDR1 and CDR2 are LNHDA and SQIVND (reference sequence). The CDR3 is made up of 15 amino acids. Regarding this clone: Its target is not known.

Study conclusions and caveats: Clonal diversity may have been underestimated, and the donors were mostly white British, with more females than males.

Using immunoSEQ multiplex PCR, the repertoire was profiled, and TCRdb retains in-frame clones only, with some absent. The sample lists more than 100,000 clones, approximately 85% seen once, with around 6% in the top ten. This specimen was peripheral blood, taken on day 0 of AZD1222 vaccination. This TCR was recovered from an adult in good health. The J gene is TRBJ1-3, the V gene TRBV19; D call uncertain. The CDR3 region is CASKLLGGSGNTIYF. The DNA for the CDR3 is TGTGCCAGTAAACTACTCGGAGGCTCTGGAAACACCATATATTTT.